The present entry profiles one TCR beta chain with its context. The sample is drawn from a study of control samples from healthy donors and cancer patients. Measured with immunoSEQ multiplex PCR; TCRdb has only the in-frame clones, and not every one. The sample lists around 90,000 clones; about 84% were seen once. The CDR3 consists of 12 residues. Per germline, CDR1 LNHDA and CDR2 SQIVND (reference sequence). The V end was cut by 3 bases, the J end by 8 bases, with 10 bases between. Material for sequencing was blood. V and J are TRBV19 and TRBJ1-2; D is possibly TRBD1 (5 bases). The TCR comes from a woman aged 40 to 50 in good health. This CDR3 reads CASSMRRDGYTF. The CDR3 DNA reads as TGTGCCAGTAGTATGAGGAGGGACGGCTACACCTTC.